The text below deals with one T cell receptor (beta chain). The antigen is unknown. Looked up from germline, CDR1 is PRHDT and CDR2 is FYEKMQ (reference sequence). This CDR3 spans 14 amino acids. With 5 bases removed from V and 2 bases from J, the gap between germline ends came to 10 bases. The sample belongs to a study of cytomegalovirus exposure and HLA in healthy donors. Turning to the study itself: Roughly 180 million T cells yielded approximately 100 million unique TCR beta sequences, as an earlier analysis found.

General study points: The study labeled under 200 TCR beta chains cytomegalovirus-associated. Later on, analysis showed that most CMV-associated TCR beta chains appeared to be HLA-restricted.

13 Jbeta primers and 60 Vbeta primers were used for the PCR. How the authors handled the data: Tens of millions of unique TCR beta chains, 9 million to 11 million shared, were counted in a later analysis. TCRdb's copy holds only in-frame clones and misses some; the assay was immunoSEQ multiplex PCR. That table gives V, J and clone size, and the DNA gave D and trimming. The data hold about 100,000 clones, with approximately 81% observed a single time. Material for sequencing was PBMCs. The chain has TRBV13 and TRBJ2-1; possible D gene TRBD2, 6 bases. The clonotype comes from a woman in her 70s in good health and CMV-seropositive. CDR3 residues: CASSPGTAYNEQFF. For the CDR3, the DNA is TGTGCCAGCAGCCCTGGGACTGCCTACAATGAGCAGTTCTTC.